There are many counts of the clone carrying this T cell receptor (beta chain). Its target is unknown. Axillary draining lymph nodes of breast cancer patients supplied the node samples. The data belong to a study of breast tumors, draining lymph nodes, adjacent tissues. General study results and limits: Tumor repertoires ranked between lymph nodes and nontumor tissue in diversity, with V and J gene preferences. Tumor T cell lymph node origin was a supported hypothesis, not proven.

V gave up 5 bases and J gave up 8 bases, with 14 bases separating them. Germline V CDR1 and CDR2: SGHRS, YFSETQ. The CDR3 is 13 residues long. One entry per CDR3 protein, called by TCRdb with MiXCR from the multiplex PCR reads. The table includes 130,000 or so distinct CDR3 sequences, about 20% detected once. The source of this sequence is a female donor with breast cancer. Some clones in this sample may be carry-over from other donors' samples. V usage is TRBV5-1 and J usage is TRBJ2-1, with a weak D call TRBD1 (6 bases). The sequenced sample consisted of axillary lymph node tissue. CDR3 in amino acids: CASRVSGVHEQFF. In nucleotides, the CDR3 is TGCGCCAGCAGGGTCTCAGGGGTCCATGAGCAGTTCTTC.